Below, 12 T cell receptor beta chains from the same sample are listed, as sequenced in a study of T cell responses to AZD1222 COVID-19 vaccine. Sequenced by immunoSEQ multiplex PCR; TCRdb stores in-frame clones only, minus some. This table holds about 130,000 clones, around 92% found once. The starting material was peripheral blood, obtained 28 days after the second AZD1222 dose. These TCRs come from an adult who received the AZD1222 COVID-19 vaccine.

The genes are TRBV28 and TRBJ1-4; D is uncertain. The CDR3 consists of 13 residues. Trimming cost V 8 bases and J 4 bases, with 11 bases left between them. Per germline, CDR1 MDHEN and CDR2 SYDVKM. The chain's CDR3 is CASQADLNEKLFF. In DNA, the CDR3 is TGTGCCAGCCAAGCGGACCTTAATGAAAAACTGTTTTTT. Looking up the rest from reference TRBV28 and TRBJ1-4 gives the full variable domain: DVKVTQSSRYLVKRTGEKVFLECVQDMDHENMFWYRQDPGLGLRLIYFSYDVKMKEKGDIPEGYSVSREKKERFSLILESASTNQTSMYLCASQADLNEKLFFGSGTQLSVL.

The CDR3 protein is CASSRGGSRYGYTF. CDR3 nucleotide sequence: TGCGCCAGCAGCCGTGGGGGAAGCCGCTATGGCTACACCTTC. This chain connects TRBV4-1 to TRBJ1-2, with D possibly TRBD1 on 5 matching bases. The CDR3 covers 14 residues. The germline CDR1 and CDR2 sequences are MGHRA and YSYEKL. V dropped 4 bases and J dropped 4 bases, with 13 bases sitting between them.

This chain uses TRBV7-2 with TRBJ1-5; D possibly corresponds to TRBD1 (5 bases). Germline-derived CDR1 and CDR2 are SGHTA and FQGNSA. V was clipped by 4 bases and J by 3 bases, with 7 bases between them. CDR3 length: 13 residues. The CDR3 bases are TGTGCCAGCAGCTCGGACACCAATCAGCCCCAGCATTTT. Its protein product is CASSSDTNQPQHF.

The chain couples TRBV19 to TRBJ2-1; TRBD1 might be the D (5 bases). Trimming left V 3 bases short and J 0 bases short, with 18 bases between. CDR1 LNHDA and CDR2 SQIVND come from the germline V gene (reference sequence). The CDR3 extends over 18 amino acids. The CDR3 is CASSIGSWGVSSYNEQFF. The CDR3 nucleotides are TGTGCCAGTAGTATCGGGTCGTGGGGCGTTAGCTCCTACAATGAGCAGTTCTTC.

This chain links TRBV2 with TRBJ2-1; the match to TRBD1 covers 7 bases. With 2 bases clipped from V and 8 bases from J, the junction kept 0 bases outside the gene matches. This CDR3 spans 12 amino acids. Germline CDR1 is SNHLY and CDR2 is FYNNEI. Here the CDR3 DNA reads TGTGCCAGCAGTGAACAGGGGGATGAGCAGTTCTTC. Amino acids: CASSEQGDEQFF.

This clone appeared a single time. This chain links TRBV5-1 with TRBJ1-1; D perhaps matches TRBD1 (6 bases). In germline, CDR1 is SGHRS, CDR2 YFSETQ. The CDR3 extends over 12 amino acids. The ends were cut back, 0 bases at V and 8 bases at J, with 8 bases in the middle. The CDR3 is CASSLGDREAFF. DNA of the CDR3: TGCGCCAGCAGCTTGGGAGACAGGGAAGCTTTCTTT. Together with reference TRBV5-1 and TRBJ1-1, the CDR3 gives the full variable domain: KAGVTQTPRYLIKTRGQQVTLSCSPISGHRSVSWYQQTPGQGLQFLFEYFSETQRNKGNFPGRFSGRQFSNSRSEMNVSTLELGDSALYLCASSLGDREAFFGQGTRLTVV.

The CDR3 reads CSVEGGRIDPRGGYTF. For the CDR3, the DNA is TGCAGCGTTGAGGGGGGACGGATAGACCCCCGGGGGGGCTACACCTTC. The chain has TRBV29-1 and TRBJ1-2; a possible D gene is TRBD1 (5 bases). Germline V lookup: CDR1 SQVTM, CDR2 ANQGSEA. Trimming took off 3 bases at V and 8 bases at J, with 25 bases between the two ends. This CDR3 is 16 amino acids long.

The CDR3 reads CASSREQGTDSPLHF. CDR3 nucleotides: TGTGCCAGCTCACGAGAGCAGGGAACGGACTCACCCCTCCACTTT. The chain is built from TRBV18 and TRBJ1-6, with D perhaps TRBD1 (5 bases). V gave up 4 bases and J gave up 10 bases, with 17 bases separating them. Germline CDR1 is KGHSH and CDR2 is LQKENI. This CDR3 has 15 residues.

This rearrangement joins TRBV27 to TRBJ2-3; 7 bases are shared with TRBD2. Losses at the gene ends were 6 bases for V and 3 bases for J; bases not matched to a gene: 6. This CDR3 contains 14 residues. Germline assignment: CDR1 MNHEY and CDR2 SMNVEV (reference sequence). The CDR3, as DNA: TGTGCCAGCAGCATCCGGGGAGGGACAGATACGCAGTATTTT. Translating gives CASSIRGGTDTQYF.

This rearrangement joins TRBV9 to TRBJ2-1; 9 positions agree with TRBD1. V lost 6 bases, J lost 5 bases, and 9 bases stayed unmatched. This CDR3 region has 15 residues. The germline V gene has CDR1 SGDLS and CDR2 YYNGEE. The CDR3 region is CASNRGQFVDNEQFF. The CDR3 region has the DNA TGTGCCAGCAACAGGGGGCAGTTCGTAGACAATGAGCAGTTCTTC.

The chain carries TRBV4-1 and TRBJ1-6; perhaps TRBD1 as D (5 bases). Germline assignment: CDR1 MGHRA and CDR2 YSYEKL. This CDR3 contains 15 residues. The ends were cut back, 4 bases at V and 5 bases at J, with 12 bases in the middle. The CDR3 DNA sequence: TGCGCCAGCAGCCTAGGGACGTTCGATAATTCACCCCTCCACTTT. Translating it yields CASSLGTFDNSPLHF.

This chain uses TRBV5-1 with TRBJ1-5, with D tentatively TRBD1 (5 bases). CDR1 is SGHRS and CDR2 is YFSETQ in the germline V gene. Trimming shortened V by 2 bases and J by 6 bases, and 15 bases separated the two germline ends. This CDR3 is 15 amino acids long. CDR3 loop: CASSFEGRGGQPQHF. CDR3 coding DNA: TGCGCCAGCAGCTTCGAGGGAAGGGGAGGTCAGCCCCAGCATTTT.